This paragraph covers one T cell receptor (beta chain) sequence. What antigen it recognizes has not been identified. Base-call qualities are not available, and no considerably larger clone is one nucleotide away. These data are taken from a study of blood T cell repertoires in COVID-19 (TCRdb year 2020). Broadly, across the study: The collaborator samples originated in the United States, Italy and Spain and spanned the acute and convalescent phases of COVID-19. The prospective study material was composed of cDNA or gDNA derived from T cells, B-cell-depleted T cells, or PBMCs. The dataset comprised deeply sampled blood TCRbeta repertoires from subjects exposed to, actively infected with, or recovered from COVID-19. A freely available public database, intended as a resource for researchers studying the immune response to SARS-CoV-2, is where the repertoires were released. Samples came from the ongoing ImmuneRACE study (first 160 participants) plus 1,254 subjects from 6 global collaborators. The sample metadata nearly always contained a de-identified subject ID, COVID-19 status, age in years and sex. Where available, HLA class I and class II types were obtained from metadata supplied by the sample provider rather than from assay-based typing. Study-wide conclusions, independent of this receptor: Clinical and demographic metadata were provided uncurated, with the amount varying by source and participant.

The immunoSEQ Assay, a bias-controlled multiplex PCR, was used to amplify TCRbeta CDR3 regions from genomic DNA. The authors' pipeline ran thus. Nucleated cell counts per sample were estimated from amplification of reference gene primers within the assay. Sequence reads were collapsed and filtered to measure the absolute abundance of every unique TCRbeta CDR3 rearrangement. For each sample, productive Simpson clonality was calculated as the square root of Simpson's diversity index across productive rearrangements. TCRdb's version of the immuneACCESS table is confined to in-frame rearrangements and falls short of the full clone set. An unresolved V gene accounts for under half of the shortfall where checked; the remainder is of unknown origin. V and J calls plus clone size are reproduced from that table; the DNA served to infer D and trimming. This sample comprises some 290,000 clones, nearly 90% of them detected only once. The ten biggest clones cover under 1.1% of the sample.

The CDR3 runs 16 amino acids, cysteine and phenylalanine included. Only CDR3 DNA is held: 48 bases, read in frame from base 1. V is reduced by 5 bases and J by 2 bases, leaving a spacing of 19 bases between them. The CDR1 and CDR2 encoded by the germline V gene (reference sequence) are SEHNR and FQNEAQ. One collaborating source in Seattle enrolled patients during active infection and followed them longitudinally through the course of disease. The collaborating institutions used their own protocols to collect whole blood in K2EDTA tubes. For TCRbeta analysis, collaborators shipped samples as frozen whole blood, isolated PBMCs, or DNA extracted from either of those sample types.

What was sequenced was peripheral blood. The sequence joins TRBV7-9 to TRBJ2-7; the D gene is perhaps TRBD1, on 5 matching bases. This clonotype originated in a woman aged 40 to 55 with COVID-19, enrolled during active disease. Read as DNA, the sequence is TGTGCCAGCAGCCCATTGCAGGGAAGAAGGCCCTACGAGCAGTACTTC. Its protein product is CASSPLQGRRPYEQYF.